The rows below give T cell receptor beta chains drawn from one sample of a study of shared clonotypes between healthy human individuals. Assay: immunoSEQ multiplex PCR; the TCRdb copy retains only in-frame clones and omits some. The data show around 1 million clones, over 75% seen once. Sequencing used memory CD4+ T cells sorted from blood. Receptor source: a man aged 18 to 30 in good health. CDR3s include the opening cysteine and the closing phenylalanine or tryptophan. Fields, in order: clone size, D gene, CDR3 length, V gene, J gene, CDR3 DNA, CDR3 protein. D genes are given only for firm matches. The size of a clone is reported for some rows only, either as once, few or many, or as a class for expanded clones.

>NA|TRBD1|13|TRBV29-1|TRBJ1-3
TGCAGCGTTAGGACAGGCTCTGGAAACACCATATATTTT
CSVRTGSGNTIYF
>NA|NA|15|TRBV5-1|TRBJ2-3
TGCGCCAGCAGCCCAGGACCTATCCCCACAGATACGCAGTATTTT
CASSPGPIPTDTQYF
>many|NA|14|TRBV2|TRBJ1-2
TGTGCCAGCAGTGTGGGGGTAGCTAACTATGGCTACACCTTC
CASSVGVANYGYTF
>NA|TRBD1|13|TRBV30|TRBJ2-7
TGTGCCTGGACCCGACAGGGGCCCTACGAGCAGTACTTC
CAWTRQGPYEQYF
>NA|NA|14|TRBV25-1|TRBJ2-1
TGTGCCAGCAGTGAATGGCAGGGTGTGGATGAGCAGTTCTTC
CASSEWQGVDEQFF
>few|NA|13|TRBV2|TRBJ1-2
TGTGCCAGCAGTGAATCGGGGCCCTATGGCTACACCTTC
CASSESGPYGYTF
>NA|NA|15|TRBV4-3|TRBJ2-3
TGCGCCAGCAGCCAAACGACAGGTAGCACAGATACGCAGTATTTT
CASSQTTGSTDTQYF
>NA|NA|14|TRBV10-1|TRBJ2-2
TGCGCCAGCAGTGATTCAAGTAACACCGGGGAGCTGTTTTTT
CASSDSSNTGELFF
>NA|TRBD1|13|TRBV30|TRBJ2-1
TGTGCCTGGAGTATCGGACAGGGGTTTGAGCAGTTCTTC
CAWSIGQGFEQFF
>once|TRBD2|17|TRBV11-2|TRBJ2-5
TGTGCCAGCAGCTTACTTGCTGCTAGCGGGTACCAAGAGACCCAGTACTTC
CASSLLAASGYQETQYF
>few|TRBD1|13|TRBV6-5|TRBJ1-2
TGTGCCAGCAGCCCGGACAGGGTTTATGGCTACACCTTC
CASSPDRVYGYTF
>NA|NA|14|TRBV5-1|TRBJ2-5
TGCGCCAGCAGCTTGGTGCCAGCACAAGAGACCCAGTACTTC
CASSLVPAQETQYF
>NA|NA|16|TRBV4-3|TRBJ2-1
TGCGCCAGCAGCCAAGTAAAAGGCCGGGCCGAGAATGAGCAGTTCTTC
CASSQVKGRAENEQFF
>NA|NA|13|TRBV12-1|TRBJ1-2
TGTGCCAGCAGTAGACAGGTCTACTATGGCTACACCTTC
CASSRQVYYGYTF
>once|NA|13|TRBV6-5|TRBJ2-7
TGTGCCAGCACACTCGGTGGGGGCTACGAGCAGTACTTC
CASTLGGGYEQYF
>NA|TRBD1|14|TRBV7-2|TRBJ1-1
TGTGCCAGCAGCATCAGGGGGCAACACACTGAAGCTTTCTTT
CASSIRGQHTEAFF
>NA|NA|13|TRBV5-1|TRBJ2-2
TGCGCCAGCGGCCCGGGGAACACCGGGGAGCTGTTTTTT
CASGPGNTGELFF
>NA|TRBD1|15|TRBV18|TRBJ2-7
TGTGCCAGCTCACCAAGCGGGACAGGGAACTACGAGCAGTACTTC
CASSPSGTGNYEQYF
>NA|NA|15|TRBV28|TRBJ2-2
TGTGCCAGCAGTTTTCTCGGGGTGGGCACCGGGGAGCTGTTTTTT
CASSFLGVGTGELFF
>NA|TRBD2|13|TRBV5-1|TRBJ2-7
TGCGCCAGCAGGACTAGCGGGAGTTACGAGCAGTACTTC
CASRTSGSYEQYF
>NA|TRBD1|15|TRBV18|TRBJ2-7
TGTGCCAGCTCACTAACCGGGACAGGGACGTACGAGCAGTACTTC
CASSLTGTGTYEQYF
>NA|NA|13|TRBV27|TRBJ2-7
TGTGCCACCAGACAGGCCGCATTCTACGAGCAGTACTTC
CATRQAAFYEQYF
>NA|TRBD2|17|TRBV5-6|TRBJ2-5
TGTGCCAGCAGCTACGGACTAGCGGGAGGCCAGGGGGAGACCCAGTACTTC
CASSYGLAGGQGETQYF
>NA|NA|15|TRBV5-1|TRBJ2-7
TGCGCCAGCAGCCCGATACCGGGAAGCTCCTACGAGCAGTACTTC
CASSPIPGSSYEQYF
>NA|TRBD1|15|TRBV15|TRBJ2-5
TGTGCCACCAGCGGTCGACAGGGTTTGGGGGAGACCCAGTACTTC
CATSGRQGLGETQYF
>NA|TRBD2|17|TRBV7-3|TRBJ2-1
TGTGCCAGCAGCAGCCTCGGGCTAGCGGGGGCCTACAATGAGCAGTTCTTC
CASSSLGLAGAYNEQFF
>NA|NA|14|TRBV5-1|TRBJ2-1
TGCGCCAGCCGAGCTAGTTTAAGTTGGGATGAGCAGTTCTTC
CASRASLSWDEQFF
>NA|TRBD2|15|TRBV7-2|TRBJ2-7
TGTGCCAGCAGCCCACTAGCGGGAGGGCCCTACGAGCAGTACTTC
CASSPLAGGPYEQYF
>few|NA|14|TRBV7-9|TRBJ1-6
TGTGCCAGCAGCTTATACGGGGGAGGCTCACCCCTCCACTTT
CASSLYGGGSPLHF
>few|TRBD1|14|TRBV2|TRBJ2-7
TGTGCCAGCAGTAGGGACAGGAGCTCCTACGAGCAGTACTTC
CASSRDRSSYEQYF
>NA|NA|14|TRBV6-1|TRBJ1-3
TGTGCCAGCAGTGTTGCTGGGACTGGAAACACCATATATTTT
CASSVAGTGNTIYF
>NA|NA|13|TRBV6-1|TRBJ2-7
TGTGCCAGCGGTGTCATTACAGCACGCTTGGGTGACTTC
CASGVITARLGDF
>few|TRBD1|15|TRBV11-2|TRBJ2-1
TGTGCCAGCAGCTCTGGACAGGGAATTATAGGTGAGCAGTTCTTC
CASSSGQGIIGEQFF
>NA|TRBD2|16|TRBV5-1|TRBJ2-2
TGCGCCAGCAGCCCTTACACTAGCGGGAACACCGGGGAGCTGTTTTTT
CASSPYTSGNTGELFF
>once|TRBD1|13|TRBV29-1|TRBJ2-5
TGCAGCGTTGGACAGGGGGCGGGGGAGACCCAGTACTTC
CSVGQGAGETQYF
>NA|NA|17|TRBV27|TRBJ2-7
TGTGCCAGCAGTTTATATTCCGTAGGGCTACAGCCTTACGAGCAGTACTTC
CASSLYSVGLQPYEQYF
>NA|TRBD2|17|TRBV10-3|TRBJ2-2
TGTGCCATCAGTGGCGGCCTAGCGGGGGGGAACACCGGGGAGCTGTTTTTT
CAISGGLAGGNTGELFF
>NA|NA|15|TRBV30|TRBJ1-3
TGTGCCTGGAGCGCAAAAGACATCTCTGGAAACACCATATATTTT
CAWSAKDISGNTIYF
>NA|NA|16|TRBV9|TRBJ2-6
TGTGCCAGCAGCGTAGCTGGGGGGTATGGGGCCAACGTCCTGACTTTC
CASSVAGGYGANVLTF
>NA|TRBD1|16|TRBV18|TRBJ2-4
TGTGCCAGCTCACCCGGGACAGCGATAGCCAAAAACATTCAGTACTTC
CASSPGTAIAKNIQYF
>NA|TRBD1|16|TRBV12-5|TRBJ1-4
TGTGCTAGTGGTGAGGGACAGGGAAAACTTAATGAAAAACTGTTTTTT
CASGEGQGKLNEKLFF
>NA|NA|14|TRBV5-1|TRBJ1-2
TGCGCCAGCAGCGTGACCGGGGGCCGCTATGGCTACACCTTC
CASSVTGGRYGYTF
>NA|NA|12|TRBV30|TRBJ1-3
TGTGCCTGGAGTAACCAGGGAAACACCATATATTTT
CAWSNQGNTIYF
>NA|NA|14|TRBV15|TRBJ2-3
NA
CATSRSGRADTQYF
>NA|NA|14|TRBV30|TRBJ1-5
TGTGCCTGGAGGGACTCCGGGGCCAATCAGCCCCAGCATTTT
CAWRDSGANQPQHF
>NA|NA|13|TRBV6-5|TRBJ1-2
TGTGCCAGCACCTTTAACAGGGAAGATGGCTACACCTTC
CASTFNREDGYTF
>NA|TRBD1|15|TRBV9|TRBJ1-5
TGTGCCAGCAGCCAGGGACAGGGGGGCAATCAGCCCCAGCATTTT
CASSQGQGGNQPQHF
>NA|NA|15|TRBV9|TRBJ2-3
TGTGCCAGCAGCCTCTTCGGGGGAAACACAGATACGCAGTATTTT
CASSLFGGNTDTQYF
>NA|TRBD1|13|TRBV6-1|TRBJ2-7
TGTGCCAGCCATAGGACAGGGAGGAACGAGCAGTACTTC
CASHRTGRNEQYF